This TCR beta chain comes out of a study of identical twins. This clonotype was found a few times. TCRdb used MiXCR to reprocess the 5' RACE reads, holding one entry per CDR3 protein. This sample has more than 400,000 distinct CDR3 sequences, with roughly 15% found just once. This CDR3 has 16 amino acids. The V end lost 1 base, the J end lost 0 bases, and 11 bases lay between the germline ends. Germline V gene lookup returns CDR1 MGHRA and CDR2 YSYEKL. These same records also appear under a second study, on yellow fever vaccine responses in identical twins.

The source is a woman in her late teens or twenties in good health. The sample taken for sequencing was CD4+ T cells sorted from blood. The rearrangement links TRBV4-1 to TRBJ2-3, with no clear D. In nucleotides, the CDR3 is TGCGCCAGCAGCCAAGGGGCAGTTAGTAGCACAGATACGCAGTATTTT. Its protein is CASSQGAVSSTDTQYF.